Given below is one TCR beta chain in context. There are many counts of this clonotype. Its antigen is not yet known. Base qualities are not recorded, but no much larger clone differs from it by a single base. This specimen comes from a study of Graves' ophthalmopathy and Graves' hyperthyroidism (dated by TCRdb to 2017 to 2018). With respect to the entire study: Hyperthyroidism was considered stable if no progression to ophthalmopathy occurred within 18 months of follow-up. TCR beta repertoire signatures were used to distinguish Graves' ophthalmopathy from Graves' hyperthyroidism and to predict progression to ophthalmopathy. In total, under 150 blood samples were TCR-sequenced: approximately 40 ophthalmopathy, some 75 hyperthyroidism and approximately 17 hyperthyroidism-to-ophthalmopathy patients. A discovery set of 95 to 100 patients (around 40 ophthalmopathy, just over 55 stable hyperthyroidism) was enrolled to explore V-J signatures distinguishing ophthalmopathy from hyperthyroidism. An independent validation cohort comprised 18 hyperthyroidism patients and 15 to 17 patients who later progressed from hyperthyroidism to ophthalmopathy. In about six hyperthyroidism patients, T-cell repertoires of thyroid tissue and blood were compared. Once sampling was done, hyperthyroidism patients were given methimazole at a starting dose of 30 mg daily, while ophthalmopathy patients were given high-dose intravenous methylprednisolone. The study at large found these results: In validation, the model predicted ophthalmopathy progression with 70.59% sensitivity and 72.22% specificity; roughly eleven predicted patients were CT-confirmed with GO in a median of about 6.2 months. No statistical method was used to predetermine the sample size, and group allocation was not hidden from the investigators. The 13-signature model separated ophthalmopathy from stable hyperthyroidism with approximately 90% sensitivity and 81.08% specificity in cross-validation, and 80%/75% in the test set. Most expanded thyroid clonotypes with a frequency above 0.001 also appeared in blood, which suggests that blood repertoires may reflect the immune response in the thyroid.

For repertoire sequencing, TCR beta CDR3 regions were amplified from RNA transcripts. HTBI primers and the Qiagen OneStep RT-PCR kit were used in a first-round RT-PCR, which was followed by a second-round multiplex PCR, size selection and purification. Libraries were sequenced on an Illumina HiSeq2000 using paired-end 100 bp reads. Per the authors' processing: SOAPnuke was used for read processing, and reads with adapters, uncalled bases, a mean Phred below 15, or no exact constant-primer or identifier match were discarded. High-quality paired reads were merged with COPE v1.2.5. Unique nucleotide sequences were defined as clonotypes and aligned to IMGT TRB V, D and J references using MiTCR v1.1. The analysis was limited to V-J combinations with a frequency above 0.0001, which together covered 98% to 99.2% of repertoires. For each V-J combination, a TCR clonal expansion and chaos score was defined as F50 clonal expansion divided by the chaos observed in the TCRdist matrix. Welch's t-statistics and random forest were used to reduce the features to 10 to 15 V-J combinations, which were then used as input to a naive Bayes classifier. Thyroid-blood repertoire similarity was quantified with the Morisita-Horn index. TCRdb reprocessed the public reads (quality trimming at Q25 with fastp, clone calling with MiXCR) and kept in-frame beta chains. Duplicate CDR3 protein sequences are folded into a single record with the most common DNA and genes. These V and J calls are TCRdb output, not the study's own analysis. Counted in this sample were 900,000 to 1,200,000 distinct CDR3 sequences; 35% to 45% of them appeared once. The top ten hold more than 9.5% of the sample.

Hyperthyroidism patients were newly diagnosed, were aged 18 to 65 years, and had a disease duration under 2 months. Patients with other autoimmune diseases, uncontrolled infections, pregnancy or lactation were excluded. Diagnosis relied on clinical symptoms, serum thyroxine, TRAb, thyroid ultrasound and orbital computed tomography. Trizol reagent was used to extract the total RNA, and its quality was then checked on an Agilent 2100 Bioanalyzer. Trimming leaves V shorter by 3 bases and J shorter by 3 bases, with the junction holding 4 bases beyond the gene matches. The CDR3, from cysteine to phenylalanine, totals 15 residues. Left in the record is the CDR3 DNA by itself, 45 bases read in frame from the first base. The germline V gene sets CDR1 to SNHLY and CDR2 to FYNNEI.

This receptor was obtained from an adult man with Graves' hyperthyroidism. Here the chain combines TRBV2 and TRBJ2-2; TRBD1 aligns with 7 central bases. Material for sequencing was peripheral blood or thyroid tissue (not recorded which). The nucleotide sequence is TGTGCCAGCAGTGATGCGACAGGGTACACCGGGGAGCTGTTTTTT. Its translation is CASSDATGYTGELFF.